A selection of T cell receptor beta chains follows, all from one sample in a study of cytomegalovirus exposure and HLA in healthy donors. TCRdb's table, derived via immunoSEQ multiplex PCR, lists solely in-frame clones and lacks some. The sample holds some 190,000 clones, roughly 76% seen once. Sequenced: PBMCs. The receptors here all came from a woman in her twenties or thirties in good health and CMV-seropositive. Each CDR3 is given with its conserved first and last residue. Fields, in order: J gene, clone size, V gene, D gene, CDR3 protein, CDR3 DNA. A D gene is named only where the DNA matches it firmly. Size values are once, few and many counts, or a class for expanded clones, and some rows have none.

TRBJ1-1	.	TRBV28	.	CASRASGDTEAFF	TGTGCCAGCAGAGCTTCAGGGGACACTGAAGCTTTCTTT
TRBJ1-6	.	TRBV27	.	CASSLRTVNSPLHF	TGTGCCAGCAGTTTGCGAACAGTTAATTCACCCCTCCACTTT
TRBJ2-5	few	TRBV7-2	.	CASSLDSPPGAQYF	TGTGCCAGCAGCCTGGACAGCCCTCCAGGGGCCCAGTACTTC
TRBJ2-7	.	TRBV19	TRBD1	CASSRDSSYEQYF	TGTGCCAGTAGTCGGGACAGTTCCTACGAGCAGTACTTC
TRBJ2-5	.	TRBV15	TRBD2	CATSRTTSGGRETQYF	TGTGCCACCAGCAGAACGACTAGCGGGGGGCGAGAGACCCAGTACTTC
TRBJ1-4	.	TRBV11-2	.	CASSREAPPKLFF	TGTGCCAGCAGCCGAGAAGCCCCTCCGAAACTGTTTTTT
TRBJ2-7	.	TRBV5-1	.	CASSLRTDPYEQYF	TGCGCCAGCAGCCTTCGGACAGACCCCTACGAGCAGTACTTC
TRBJ2-1	.	TRBV7-9	TRBD1	CASSRDRGVSYNEQFF	TGTGCCAGCAGCAGGGACAGGGGGGTCTCCTACAATGAGCAGTTCTTC
TRBJ2-3	.	TRBV7-9	.	CASSLQASTDTQYF	TGTGCCAGCAGCTTACAGGCTAGCACAGATACGCAGTATTTT
TRBJ1-5	.	TRBV28	.	CASSLYRQPQHF	TGTGCCAGCAGTTTGTATCGTCAGCCCCAGCATTTT
TRBJ2-6	.	TRBV6-5	.	CASRGPGANVLTF	TGTGCCAGCAGGGGGCCTGGGGCCAACGTCCTGACTTTC
TRBJ1-6	.	TRBV27	TRBD1	CASSLGTGGNSPLHF	TGTGCCAGCAGTCTGGGGACAGGGGGGAATTCACCCCTCCACTTT
TRBJ1-1	.	TRBV28	.	CASSQTGYPLNTEAFF	TGTGCCAGCAGCCAAACAGGCTATCCCTTGAACACTGAAGCTTTCTTT